The rows below give T cell receptor beta chains drawn from one sample of a study of blood T cell repertoires in COVID-19. This table comes from immunoSEQ multiplex PCR, and its TCRdb copy is limited to in-frame clones, with some not included. Of approximately 150,000 clones in the sample, approximately 88% are singletons; the top ten hold roughly 2.2%. The specimen was peripheral blood. The receptor set was obtained from a man between 65 and 85 years old with active COVID-19. Each CDR3 is given with its conserved first and last residue. The D gene is left open where the match is weak. Some rows have no size entry. The others give once, few or many, or a class for an expanded clone.

TRBJ2-6 | once | . | TRBV27 | TGTGCCAGCAGTCCGGCAGGGTCTGGGGCCAACGTCCTGACTTTC | CASSPAGSGANVLTF
TRBJ1-3 | . | . | TRBV24-1 | TGTGCCACCAGTGACCCTGGACAGCGGAACACCATATATTTT | CATSDPGQRNTIYF
TRBJ2-3 | . | . | TRBV3-1/TRBV3-2 | TGTGCCAGCACTCAAGGTGTAGCGCAAAGCACAGATACGCAGTATTTT | CASTQGVAQSTDTQYF
TRBJ1-1 | . | TRBD1 | TRBV19 | TGTGCCAGTAGCCTGGGACAGTATAACACTGAAGCTTTCTTT | CASSLGQYNTEAFF
TRBJ2-5 | . | . | TRBV6-5 | TGTGCCAGCAGTTACTCGAGCCAAGAGACCCAGTACTTC | CASSYSSQETQYF
TRBJ2-7 | . | . | TRBV24-1 | TGTGCCACCAGTGATTCTACGACAGACGAGCAGTACTTC | CATSDSTTDEQYF
TRBJ1-5 | . | TRBD1 | TRBV19 | TGTGCCAGTAGTATTGGAGGGACAGGGAGCAATCAGCCCCAGCATTTT | CASSIGGTGSNQPQHF
TRBJ1-1 | . | . | TRBV7-9 | TGTGCCAGCAGCTTATCCCACCGACAGTCGTCTTATGGTGAAGCTTTCTTT | CASSLSHRQSSYGEAFF
TRBJ2-3 | . | . | TRBV3-1/TRBV3-2 | TGTGCCAGCAGCCAAGATGAGGTGAGCGTGAGCACAGATACGCAGTATTTT | CASSQDEVSVSTDTQYF
TRBJ1-4 | . | . | TRBV6-5 | TGTGCCAGCAGTTACGGCGGGTTCGGTGAAAAACTGTTTTTT | CASSYGGFGEKLFF
TRBJ2-7 | . | TRBD1 | TRBV3-1/TRBV3-2 | TGTGCCAGCAGCCCGGGGCCGGGACAGGGGTCGGACGAGCAGTACTTC | CASSPGPGQGSDEQYF
TRBJ1-6 | . | . | TRBV5-1 | TGCGCCAGCAGTCAGGGGAATTCACCCCTCCACTTT | CASSQGNSPLHF
TRBJ2-2 | few | . | TRBV6-4 | TGTGCCAGCAGTGAGGCTAGCAGAACGGGGGAGCTGTTTTTT | CASSEASRTGELFF
TRBJ2-7 | . | . | TRBV6-1 | TGTGCCAGCAGTGAACTCCCGGGGGGGGACAGAAGATACGAGCAGTACTTC | CASSELPGGDRRYEQYF
TRBJ2-7 | once | TRBD2 | TRBV9 | TGTGCCAGCAGCGTGGGAGGGAGGGGATCCGAGCAGTACTTC | CASSVGGRGSEQYF
TRBJ2-3 | . | . | TRBV7-9 | TGTGCCAGCAGCTTAGACCGCCCTAGAGGAGATACGCAGTATTTT | CASSLDRPRGDTQYF
TRBJ1-1 | . | . | TRBV11-2 | TGTGCCAGCAGCTTACTCCTGGTGGTCGGCACTGAAGCTTTCTTT | CASSLLLVVGTEAFF
TRBJ2-2 | . | . | TRBV4-1 | TGCGCCAGCAGCCCGAGAGGATGGGACACCGGGGAGCTGTTTTTT | CASSPRGWDTGELFF
TRBJ1-1 | once | . | TRBV29-1 | TGCAGCGTTGAACAGGGCACTGAAGCTTTCTTT | CSVEQGTEAFF
TRBJ1-1 | . | . | TRBV18 | TGTGCCAGCTCACCAACGGGATCTAAGAACACTGAAGCTTTCTTT | CASSPTGSKNTEAFF
TRBJ1-4 | . | TRBD1 | TRBV2 | TGTGCCAGCACTAGACAGGGAAATGGTGAAAAACTGTTTTTT | CASTRQGNGEKLFF
TRBJ1-1 | few | . | TRBV5-1 | TGCGCCAGCAGTTACACGGGCACTGAAGCTTTCTTT | CASSYTGTEAFF
TRBJ2-1 | once | . | TRBV27 | TGTGCCAGCTCCCTTTACGGGTCTGAGCAGTTCTTC | CASSLYGSEQFF
TRBJ1-1 | . | . | TRBV9 | TGTGCCAGCAGCGTGGGGTTGGGAGTGAACACTGAAGCTTTCTTT | CASSVGLGVNTEAFF
TRBJ1-1 | . | TRBD1 | TRBV5-4 | TGTGCCAGCAGCGCCAGACAGGGGGCGAGGTACGGAGCTTTCTTT | CASSARQGARYGAFF
TRBJ2-2 | . | . | TRBV7-3 | TGTGCCAGCAGCTTAGGTCTACCCAACACCGGGGAGCTGTTTTTT | CASSLGLPNTGELFF
TRBJ1-1 | . | . | TRBV3-1/TRBV3-2 | TGTGCCAGCAGCCACTTGACAGATGGTTTTGCTTTCTTT | CASSHLTDGFAFF
TRBJ2-1 | . | TRBD2 | TRBV9 | TGTGCCAGCAGCGTAGTGGGACTAGCGTACAGCTCCTACAATGAGCAGTTCTTC | CASSVVGLAYSSYNEQFF
TRBJ2-7 | . | TRBD2 | TRBV5-1 | TGCGCCAGCAGCTTGGGCGGGAGCAGCTACGAGCAGTACTTC | CASSLGGSSYEQYF
TRBJ2-1 | . | . | TRBV12-3/TRBV12-4 | TGTGCCAGCAGTTTAACAGCCGTCGATGAGCAGTTCTTC | CASSLTAVDEQFF
TRBJ1-6 | . | . | TRBV5-4 | TGTGCCAGCAGCCTACGACGCTATTCTGAGGAGAATTCACCCCTCCACTTT | CASSLRRYSEENSPLHF
TRBJ2-3 | . | TRBD2 | TRBV27 | TGTGCCAGCAATCGCGGCGGGAGGCTAGATACGCAGTATTTT | CASNRGGRLDTQYF
TRBJ1-1 | once | TRBD1 | TRBV18 | TGTGCCAGCTCGACCGGACAGGGAGGCGATTTCTTT | CASSTGQGGDFF
TRBJ2-5 | . | . | TRBV6-1 | TGTGCCAGCAGTGAAAGGCGGGGTTGGGAGACCCAGTACTTC | CASSERRGWETQYF
TRBJ2-7 | . | . | TRBV11-2 | TGCGCCAGCAGCCTAAGGTGGAGTGGGGGGAGTCCCTACGAGCAGTACTTC | CASSLRWSGGSPYEQYF
TRBJ2-1 | . | TRBD2 | TRBV5-4 | TGTGCCAGCAGCTGGAGGGCTCTAGCGGGAGCTCTTAATGAGCAGTTCTTC | CASSWRALAGALNEQFF